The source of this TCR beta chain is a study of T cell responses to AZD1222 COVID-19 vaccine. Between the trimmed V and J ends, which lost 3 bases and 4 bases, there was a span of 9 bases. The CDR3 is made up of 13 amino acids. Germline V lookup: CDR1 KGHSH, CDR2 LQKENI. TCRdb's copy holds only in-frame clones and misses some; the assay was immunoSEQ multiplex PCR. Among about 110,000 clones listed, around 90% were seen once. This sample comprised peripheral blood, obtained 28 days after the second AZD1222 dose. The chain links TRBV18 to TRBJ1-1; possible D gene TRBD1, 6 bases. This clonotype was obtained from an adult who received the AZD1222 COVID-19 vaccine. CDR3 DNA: TGTGCCAGCTCACCTATAGGGGGCACTGAAGCTTTCTTT. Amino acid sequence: CASSPIGGTEAFF.